Below, one T cell receptor beta chain is given with its context. Its specific antigen is unknown. No base-level quality is on record; no much larger clone is a single base apart. The sample belongs to a study of low-dose radiotherapy and immunotherapy resistance in tumors (dated by TCRdb to between 2020 and 2023). Context from the whole study: Cohort 1 received 0.5 Gy per fraction every 2 weeks, with a prescribed total PTV dose of 6.5 Gy. For Cohort 2, the dose was 1 Gy per fraction given every two weeks, adding up to 13 Gy in total across 26 weeks. Nivolumab was administered intravenously as a 240 mg flat dose every two weeks, and ipilimumab was administered intravenously at 1 mg/kg every six weeks. Cyclophosphamide 200 mg/m2 was given intravenously every two weeks, one day before each radiation and immunotherapy administration. Patients took aspirin 300 mg orally once daily for four cycles, starting on cycle 1 day 1. The trial did not randomize participants into treatment groups. Eight patients were included in the translational analysis, namely three from the first dose cohort plus the first five from the second dose cohort.

The donors took part in RACIN, a single-arm, phase I, dose-escalation trial that combined nivolumab, ipilimumab, aspirin, low-dose cyclophosphamide and low-dose radiotherapy. Eligible patients had advanced, TIL-negative solid tumors. From the germline V gene, CDR1 is SGHTA and CDR2 is FQGTGA. The CDR3 has 13 amino acids, counting the end cysteine and phenylalanine. Just the 39-base CDR3 DNA is kept, in frame starting at base 1. Unmatched junction bases come to 8, with V trimmed by 5 bases and J by 7 bases. First-strand cDNA was synthesized using Superscript III and a set of TRAV- and TRBV-specific primers, so that both TCRalpha and TCRbeta chains were covered. TCRs were amplified with Phusion for 20 PCR cycles, with a constant-region primer paired with the adapter attached to the V primers. The MessageAmp II aRNA Amplification Kit was used to amplify the isolated mRNA, with in vitro transcription run for approximately 15 hours at 37 degrees C. The Dynabeads mRNA DIRECT Purification Kit was used to isolate mRNA for TCR sequencing. Indexed Illumina adapters were added in a second Phusion PCR of roughly 25 cycles, and the PCR products were purified with AMPure XP beads. Processing in the source paper ran as follows. Using custom Perl scripts, TCR sequences encoding the same protein were pooled, out-of-frame sequences were removed, and the abundance of each clonotype was computed. Any TCR sequence supported by only a single read was excluded from analysis. The metrics used to describe the repertoires included Shannon entropy, Gini index, clonality, richness, and the frequency of TCRs shared between repertoires. Using fastp trimming at Q25 and MiXCR clonotype assembly, TCRdb reanalyzed the public sequencing data and kept in-frame beta chains. Every distinct CDR3 protein forms one entry, paired with its most common genes and DNA. Clone size and V and J calls follow TCRdb, not the original study. Counted in this sample were about 16,000 distinct CDR3 sequences; over 65% of them appeared once. The ten top clones hold 11% of the sample.

In this chain, TRBV7-3 is recombined with TRBJ2-7; TRBD1 matches 7 bases in the middle. The receptor was derived from a human donor with advanced metastatic prostate, ovarian, gallbladder or colorectal cancer (not recorded which). This table probably holds off-target reads from a library built for another chain. CDR3 protein: CASSTHRGAEQYF. The DNA sequence is given as TGTGCCAGCAGCACACACAGGGGTGCAGAGCAGTACTTC.